This record covers a single T cell receptor (beta chain). What it binds is not known. Noted time point: cycle 4 day 1 (C4D1), after about 6 weeks of nivolumab. After autologous stem cell transplantation all patients relapsed, and prior brentuximab vedotin exposure differed between cohorts. Magnetic negative selection served to purify CD4+ T cells out of PBMCs that had been thawed. Generated by immunoSEQ multiplex PCR, the TCRdb table keeps only in-frame clones and is missing some. This sample has 6,000 to 8,000 clones; roughly nine tenths occur once, and the top ten carry 1.4% to 1.5%. These data originate in a study of PD-1 blockade in classical Hodgkin lymphoma. Whole-study results and caveats: Newly diagnosed patients were reported to start with lower TCR diversity than healthy donors. Partial responders and progressors had significantly lower baseline TCR diversity.

V was pared by 0 bases and J by 8 bases, with 17 bases between. Germline V gene data show CDR1 as ENHRY and CDR2 as SYGVKD. This CDR3 has 16 amino acids. The V and J genes are TRBV10-3 and TRBJ2-1, with D maybe TRBD2 (7 bases). This clonotype was sampled from a human donor with classical Hodgkin lymphoma. The sequencing used CD4+ T cells from blood, collected before the fourth cycle of nivolumab. The DNA for the CDR3 is TGTGCCATCAGTGAGTCGATGGCGGGGGCCGGGGATGAGCAGTTCTTC. Protein: CAISESMAGAGDEQFF.